Listed below are T cell receptor beta chains from one sample, sequenced in a study of T cell responses to AZD1222 COVID-19 vaccine. Generated by immunoSEQ multiplex PCR, the TCRdb table keeps only in-frame clones and is missing some. The table includes some 200,000 clones, approximately 89% detected once. Sequenced material: peripheral blood, taken 28 days after the second AZD1222 dose. These receptors came from an adult who received the AZD1222 COVID-19 vaccine. The CDR3 runs from the conserved cysteine through the conserved F or W. D genes are given only for firm matches. Clone size is given for some rows only: seen once, a few or many times, or a class if the clone is expanded.

d_gene	v_gene	j_gene	abundance	CDR3nt	CDR3aa
TRBD2	TRBV20-1	TRBJ2-7	NA	TGCAGTGCTAGTAAAGCGGGATTGTCCTACGAGCAGTACTTC	CSASKAGLSYEQYF
NA	TRBV28	TRBJ2-1	NA	TGTGCCAGCAGTTTAGAGGGAGGTCAGTTCTTC	CASSLEGGQFF
NA	TRBV11-3	TRBJ2-7	NA	TGTGCCAGCAGCTTAGGCTCCGGGACTTACTACGAGCAGTACTTC	CASSLGSGTYYEQYF
NA	TRBV30	TRBJ2-7	NA	TGTGCCTGGAGTACGGGTGACGAGCAGTACTTC	CAWSTGDEQYF
NA	TRBV6-2/TRBV6-3	TRBJ1-4	NA	TGTGCCAGCAGTTTAGGTGAAAAACTGTTTTTT	CASSLGEKLFF
NA	TRBV7-9	TRBJ2-1	NA	TGTGCCACGCCCCGCCCGGGACTGACTTACAATGAGCAGTTCTTC	CATPRPGLTYNEQFF
NA	TRBV6-5	TRBJ2-7	NA	TGTGCCAGCAGTACAACAGGGAAATACGAGCAGTACTTC	CASSTTGKYEQYF
NA	TRBV28	TRBJ1-5	NA	TGTGCCGTTCTTCCCCCCCCGGACGGTTACAATCAGCCCCAGCATTTT	CAVLPPPDGYNQPQHF
NA	TRBV19	TRBJ1-3	once	TGTGCCAGTAGTATCCTCAGGGACTCTGGAAACACCATATATTTT	CASSILRDSGNTIYF
TRBD1	TRBV6-5	TRBJ1-2	NA	TGTGCCAGCAGTAAACAGGGGGACTATGGCTACACCTTC	CASSKQGDYGYTF
TRBD2	TRBV19	TRBJ2-1	NA	TGTGCCAGTAGTTCACCTGGACTAGCTCGTACTGAGCAGTTCTTC	CASSSPGLARTEQFF
NA	TRBV5-1	TRBJ2-7	NA	TGCGCCAGCAGACCTCGACAGGAGAGCTCCTACGAGCAGTACTTC	CASRPRQESSYEQYF
NA	TRBV11-3	TRBJ1-1	NA	TGTGCCAGCAGCTTAGCGCAGAATGAAGCTTTCTTT	CASSLAQNEAFF
NA	TRBV6-5	TRBJ1-5	NA	TGTGCCAGCAGTCTTTATGTCGGTCATAATCAGCCCCAGCATTTT	CASSLYVGHNQPQHF
TRBD2	TRBV6-1	TRBJ2-2	NA	TGTGCCAGCAGTGAATCAGCGGGAGGGCCCGGGGAGCTGTTTTTT	CASSESAGGPGELFF
TRBD1	TRBV6-2/TRBV6-3	TRBJ1-6	NA	TGTGCCAGCAGCCGACAGTCCCGGACAGGGACTAATTCACCCCTCCACTTT	CASSRQSRTGTNSPLHF
NA	TRBV24-1	TRBJ1-2	NA	TGTGCCACCAGTGAGCCAGACAGCCACTATGGCTACACCTTC	CATSEPDSHYGYTF
TRBD1	TRBV13	TRBJ1-1	NA	TGTGCCACCCTGCGGGATACAGGACAGGATGAAGCTTTCTTT	CATLRDTGQDEAFF
TRBD1	TRBV28	TRBJ1-2	NA	TGTGCCAGCAGTTTACAGGGGGCGCTCTATGGCTACACCTTC	CASSLQGALYGYTF
TRBD1	TRBV11-2	TRBJ1-6	NA	TGTGCCAGCAGCTCCCCGGGACAGGGGAGCTCCTATAATTCACCCCTCCACTTT	CASSSPGQGSSYNSPLHF
TRBD1	TRBV28	TRBJ1-2	NA	TGTGCCAGCAGATACCCTGCAGGGGGGAGAGGCTACACCTTC	CASRYPAGGRGYTF
TRBD1	TRBV10-3	TRBJ2-7	NA	TGTGCCATCAGCCCGGGACAGGGAGGCTACGAGCAGTACTTC	CAISPGQGGYEQYF
TRBD2	TRBV7-2	TRBJ2-7	NA	TGTGCCAGCAGCCCAGATCCTAGGACTAGCGGGAGGGTAAGCTACGAGCAGTACTTC	CASSPDPRTSGRVSYEQYF
NA	TRBV30	TRBJ1-1	NA	TGTGCCGGGGGGGTCAACATGAACACTGAAGCTTTCTTT	CAGGVNMNTEAFF
NA	TRBV7-7	TRBJ1-5	once	TGTGCTAGCAGCGTTCCCCGGCTGTTGGCAGACGTGAATCAGCCCCAGCATTTT	CASSVPRLLADVNQPQHF
TRBD2	TRBV7-2	TRBJ2-7	NA	TGTGCCAGCAGCCCAGCGGGGAATTGGCCCTACGAGCAGTACTTC	CASSPAGNWPYEQYF
NA	TRBV19	TRBJ2-3	NA	TGTGCCAGTAGCCTACAGAGGGGAGATACGCAGTATTTT	CASSLQRGDTQYF
TRBD2	TRBV5-1	TRBJ2-7	NA	TGCGCCAGCCGGAGGGAGGGGAAGCAGTACTTC	CASRREGKQYF
TRBD1	TRBV28	TRBJ2-5	NA	TGTGCCAGCCGAAAATTTGACAGGGGGCCCAGTGAGACCCAGTACTTC	CASRKFDRGPSETQYF
TRBD2	TRBV5-1	TRBJ2-2	NA	TGCGCCAGCAGCTTGGAACTAGCGGGACCCACCGGGGAGCTGTTTTTT	CASSLELAGPTGELFF
TRBD1	TRBV5-1	TRBJ2-2	NA	TGCGCCAGCAGCCCGGCCCCCGGGACAGGGGGTAGCGGGGAGCTGTTTTTT	CASSPAPGTGGSGELFF
TRBD1	TRBV19	TRBJ2-1	NA	TGTGCCAGTACCCCAATTACAGGGGTTCCCTGGAATGAGCAGTTCTTC	CASTPITGVPWNEQFF
NA	TRBV19	TRBJ1-3	NA	TGTGCCAGTAGTATAGATCTACGGTCCACCATATATTTT	CASSIDLRSTIYF
TRBD2	TRBV5-1	TRBJ2-3	NA	TGCGCCAGCAGCTTGGGAGCGGGAGGAGCAGATACGCAGTATTTT	CASSLGAGGADTQYF
TRBD1	TRBV28	TRBJ1-5	NA	TGTGCCAGCAGTCCCCACAGGGGGATGGGTCAGCCCCAGCATTTT	CASSPHRGMGQPQHF
TRBD2	TRBV27	TRBJ2-1	once	TGTGCCAGCCATGGTCTAGCGGGCCTTTACAATGAGCAGTTCTTC	CASHGLAGLYNEQFF
NA	TRBV6-5	TRBJ1-5	NA	TGTGCCAGCAGTTACTCCGATGATAGCAATCAGCCCCAGCATTTT	CASSYSDDSNQPQHF
NA	TRBV27	TRBJ2-5	NA	TGTGCCAGCAGTTTAAACTTTCAAGAGACCCAGTACTTC	CASSLNFQETQYF
NA	TRBV21-1	TRBJ1-1	NA	TGTGCCAGCATGTTAGGCACTAACACTGAAGCTTTCTTT	CASMLGTNTEAFF
NA	TRBV12-3/TRBV12-4	TRBJ1-4	NA	TGTGCCAGCAGTTTGGGGTGGGAAAAACTGTTTTTT	CASSLGWEKLFF
NA	TRBV6-1	TRBJ1-5	NA	TGTGCCAGCAGTGAACCCAGTCAGCCCCAGCATTTT	CASSEPSQPQHF
NA	TRBV12-3/TRBV12-4	TRBJ2-2	NA	TGTGCCAGCAGTTCCAGGGCCACCGGGGAGCTGTTTTTT	CASSSRATGELFF
NA	TRBV11-3	TRBJ1-3	NA	TGTGCCAGCAGTCCCTTGTTGCAGGGGAGCTCTGGAAACACCATATATTTT	CASSPLLQGSSGNTIYF
TRBD2	TRBV11-3	TRBJ2-1	NA	TGTGCCAGCAGTCAAAACATGGGCGGGGGATACAATGAGCAGTTCTTC	CASSQNMGGGYNEQFF
NA	TRBV7-9	TRBJ1-1	once	TGTGCCAGCAGCTTACGCCATACAGGCACTGAAGCTTTCTTT	CASSLRHTGTEAFF
NA	TRBV19	TRBJ1-1	NA	TGTGCCAGTACCCCCCCAGGGCTTGGTGAAGCTTTCTTT	CASTPPGLGEAFF
NA	TRBV29-1	TRBJ1-5	NA	TGCAGCGTTGAAGATGGGGGCCAGGGCCAGCATTTT	CSVEDGGQGQHF
TRBD2	TRBV10-3	TRBJ2-1	NA	TGTGCCATCAGTGAGCCCCCACTAGCGGGAGGTGAGCAGTTCTTC	CAISEPPLAGGEQFF
TRBD1	TRBV11-3	TRBJ2-3	few	TGTGCCAGCAGCGAAGGACAGGACGTCGCAGATACGCAGTATTTT	CASSEGQDVADTQYF
NA	TRBV27	TRBJ1-4	NA	TGTGCCAGCAGTTTTTCCCTTAATGAAAAACTGTTTTTT	CASSFSLNEKLFF
TRBD2	TRBV6-6	TRBJ2-1	NA	TGTGCCGGGGCCTTAGCGGGAGTCAATGAGCAGTTCTTC	CAGALAGVNEQFF
TRBD2	TRBV24-1	TRBJ2-7	NA	TGTGCCACCGCTAGCGGGAGGTTCAGCTCCTACGAGCAGTACTTC	CATASGRFSSYEQYF
TRBD2	TRBV28	TRBJ2-7	NA	TGTGCCCTCCGGGGGGAAGCGGGCCAGCAGTACTTC	CALRGEAGQQYF
NA	TRBV27	TRBJ2-7	NA	TGTGCCAGCAGTCCCTGGGGGGTTTTATACGAGCAGTACTTC	CASSPWGVLYEQYF
TRBD2	TRBV2	TRBJ2-6	few	TGTGCCAGCAGGATAGGACTAGCTGGTTCTGGGGCCAACGTCCTGACTTTC	CASRIGLAGSGANVLTF